This T cell receptor beta chain was sequenced during a study of blood T cells in healthy people across ages. Notes on this clonotype: The antigen is unknown.

Alongside a J-beta primer mix, a sample-barcoded 5' primer served in a second PCR lasting about 7 to 11 cycles. TCRdb independently ran MiXCR on the 5' RACE reads; one entry per CDR3 protein. The sample lists hundreds of thousands of distinct CDR3 sequences, about 53% occurring once. Looked up from germline, CDR1 is SNHLY and CDR2 is FYNNEI. This CDR3 spans 15 amino acids. Trimming removed 6 bases from V and 5 bases from J, with 16 bases in between. Whole-study results and caveats: Higher diversity, along with more naive CD4+ cells, distinguished long-lived donors from aged donors.

Per sample, extraction of total RNA gave at least 5.5 micrograms in every case. The specimen sequenced was blood. The chain recombines TRBV2 with TRBJ2-2; D unclear. The sequence was obtained from a man aged 60-69 years in good health. The CDR3 nucleotides are TGTGCCAGCAGGATTGACAAGGTGGCTACCGGGGAGCTGTTTTTT. This translates into CASRIDKVATGELFF.